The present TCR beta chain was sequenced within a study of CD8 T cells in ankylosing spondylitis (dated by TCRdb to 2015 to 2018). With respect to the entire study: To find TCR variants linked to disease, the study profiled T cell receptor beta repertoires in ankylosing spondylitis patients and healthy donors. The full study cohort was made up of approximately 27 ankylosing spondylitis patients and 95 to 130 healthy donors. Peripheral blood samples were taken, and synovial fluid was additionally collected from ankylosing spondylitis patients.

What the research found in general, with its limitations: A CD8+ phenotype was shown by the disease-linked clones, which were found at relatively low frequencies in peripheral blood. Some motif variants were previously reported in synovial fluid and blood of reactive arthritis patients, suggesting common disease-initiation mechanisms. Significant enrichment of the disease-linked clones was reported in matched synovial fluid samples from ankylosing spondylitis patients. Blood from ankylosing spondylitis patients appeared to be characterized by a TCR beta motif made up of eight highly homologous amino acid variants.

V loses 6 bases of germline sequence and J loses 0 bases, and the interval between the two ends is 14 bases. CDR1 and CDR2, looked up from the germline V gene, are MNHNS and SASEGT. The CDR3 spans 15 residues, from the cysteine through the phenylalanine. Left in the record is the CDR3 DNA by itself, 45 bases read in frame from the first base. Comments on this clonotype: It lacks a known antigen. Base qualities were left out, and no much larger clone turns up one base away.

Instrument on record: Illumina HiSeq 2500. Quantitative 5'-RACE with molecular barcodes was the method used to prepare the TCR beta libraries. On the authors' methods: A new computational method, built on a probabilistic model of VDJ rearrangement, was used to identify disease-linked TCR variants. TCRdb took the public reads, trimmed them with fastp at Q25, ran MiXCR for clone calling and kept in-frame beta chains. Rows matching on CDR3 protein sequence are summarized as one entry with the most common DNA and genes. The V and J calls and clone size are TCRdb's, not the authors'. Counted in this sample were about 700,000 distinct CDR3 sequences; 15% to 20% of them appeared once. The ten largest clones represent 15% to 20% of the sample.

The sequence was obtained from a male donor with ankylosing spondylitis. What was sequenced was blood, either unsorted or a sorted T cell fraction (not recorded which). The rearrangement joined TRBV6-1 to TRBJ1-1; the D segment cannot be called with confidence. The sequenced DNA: TGTGCCAGCAGCCCTCGGCAGACCATGAACACTGAAGCTTTCTTT. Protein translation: CASSPRQTMNTEAFF.